Sequencing of this TCR beta chain was carried out in a study of shared clonotypes between healthy human individuals. Trimming took 2 bases from V and 6 from J, leaving 11 bases between them. Per the germline V gene, CDR1 is SGHDT and CDR2 is YYEEEE. This CDR3 contains 13 residues. Study-level findings and limits: The naive CD4 repertoires of a handful of donors were compared, and roughly 5% of clonotypes were shared.

The data were produced by immunoSEQ multiplex PCR, yet TCRdb's version contains in-frame clones alone and is incomplete. The sample holds about 2 million clones, 90% to 95% seen once. This clone was seen at least ten times. Its antigen is as yet unknown. CD4+ cells yielded CD45RA+ naive and CD45RA-negative memory subsets. This TCR derives from a man younger than 30 in good health. This chain joins TRBV5-6 and TRBJ1-2; D not resolved. Sequenced: naive CD4+ T cells sorted from blood. The subset: CD45RA+ positively selected. The CDR3 spells CASSLVERDGYTF. The CDR3 coding sequence is TGTGCCAGCAGCTTAGTGGAGAGGGATGGCTACACCTTC.